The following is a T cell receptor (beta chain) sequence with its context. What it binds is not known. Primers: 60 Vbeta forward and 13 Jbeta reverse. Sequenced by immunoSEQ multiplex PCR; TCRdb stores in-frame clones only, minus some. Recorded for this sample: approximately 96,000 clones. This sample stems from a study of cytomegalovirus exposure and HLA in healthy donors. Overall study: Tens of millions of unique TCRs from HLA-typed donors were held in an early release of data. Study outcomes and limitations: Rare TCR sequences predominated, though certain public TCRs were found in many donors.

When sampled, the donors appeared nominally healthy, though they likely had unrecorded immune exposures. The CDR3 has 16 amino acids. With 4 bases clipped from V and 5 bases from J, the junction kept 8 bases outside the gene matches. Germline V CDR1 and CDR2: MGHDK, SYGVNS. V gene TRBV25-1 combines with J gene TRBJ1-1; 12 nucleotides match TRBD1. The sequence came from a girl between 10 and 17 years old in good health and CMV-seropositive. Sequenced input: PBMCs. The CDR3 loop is CASSAFRDRGLTEAFF. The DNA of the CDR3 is TGTGCCAGCAGTGCCTTCAGGGACAGGGGGCTTACTGAAGCTTTCTTT.